The 26 T cell receptor beta chains given below trace back to one sample, sequenced in a study of CXCR3-negative and CXCR3-positive naive CD8 T cells. General study points: CXCR3-positive naive cells carried more hydrophobic TRB CDR3s than CXCR3-negative naive cells did.

Libraries were UMI-labeled 5' RACE TRB cDNA. TCRdb re-called the 5' RACE reads; every CDR3 protein appears as one record, without DNA. The sample totals around 60,000 distinct CDR3 sequences. Their antigen targets remain unknown. Sequencing input: naive CXCR3+ CD8+ T cells from blood. Subset defined: CD45RO-CCR7+CD27+CD95- naive CD8+ T cells expressing CXCR3 (TNR3+). These TCRs come from a human donor in good health. Some clones in this sample may be carry-over from other donors' samples.

Here the CDR3 reads CASSFRLFDEAFF. The chain employs TRBV28 and TRBJ1-1. Germline V lookup: CDR1 MDHEN, CDR2 SYDVKM. CDR3 length equals 13 residues.

The V call is TRBV4-2, the J call TRBJ2-5; TCRdb gives TRBD1 as the D gene, but with no DNA this cannot be confirmed. The V gene's germline CDR1 is LGHNA and CDR2 YNFKEQ. The CDR3 sequence is 18 residues long. The CDR3 is CASSQDPLMTGSQETQYF.

The V call is TRBV6-5, the J call TRBJ2-2; no DNA is available, so the TRBD2 call from TCRdb remains unchecked. This CDR3 is 12 amino acids long. Germline CDR1 MNHEY, CDR2 SVGAGI. This CDR3 is CAIATTGGELFF.

The chain uses TRBV7-2 and TRBJ2-7. The germline gives CDR1 SGHTA, CDR2 FQGNSA. The CDR3 sequence is 13 residues long. Here the CDR3 reads CASSAPYSYEQYF. Combining the CDR3 with reference TRBV7-2 and TRBJ2-7 gives the whole variable domain GAGVSQSPSNKVTEKGKDVELRCDPISGHTALYWYRQSLGQGLEFLIYFQGNSAPDKSGLPSDRFSAERTGGSVSTLTIQRTQQEDSAVYLCASSAPYSYEQYFGPGTRLTVT.

The CDR3 loop is CASSPPSGANVLTF. J is TRBJ2-6 and V is TRBV18. From germline, CDR1 is KGHSH and CDR2 LQKENI. The CDR3 has 14 amino acids.

The V call is TRBV11-2, the J call TRBJ2-7. There are 15 residues in the CDR3. Germline loops: CDR1 SGHAT, CDR2 FQNNGV. CDR3 region: CASSSGQGPLLEQYF.

The gene calls are TRBV29-1 and TRBJ2-1; checking the TCRdb D call of TRBD1 is not possible without DNA. CDR3 size: 14 residues. Germline values: CDR1 SQVTM, CDR2 ANQGSEA. The CDR3 loop reads CSAQGTGGGNEQFF.

The chain joins TRBV29-1 to TRBJ2-1; lacking DNA, the TRBD2 call made by TCRdb goes unchecked. Per germline, CDR1 SQVTM and CDR2 ANQGSEA. The CDR3 is 14 amino acids. The CDR3 sequence is CSVELAVVYNEQFF.

V gene TRBV29-1 combines with J gene TRBJ2-7; the D gene TCRdb calls, TRBD1, cannot be checked with no DNA. This CDR3 is built from 13 residues. The V gene's germline CDR1 is SQVTM and CDR2 ANQGSEA. CDR3 amino acids: CSVTGTYGGEQYF.

V usage is TRBV5-1 and J usage is TRBJ1-6. The CDR3 spans 15 residues. Germline values: CDR1 SGHRS, CDR2 YFSETQ. CDR3 amino acids: CASSLEAPASSPLHF.

The V gene is TRBV12-3 or TRBV12-4, the J gene TRBJ2-5; checking the TCRdb D call of TRBD1 is not possible without DNA. The CDR3 covers 14 residues. CDR3 region: CASRSTGLQETQCF.

J is TRBJ2-7 and V is TRBV28; TCRdb's D gene call, TRBD2, goes unchecked for lack of DNA. Germline V CDR1 and CDR2: MDHEN, SYDVKM. The CDR3 spans 15 residues. The CDR3 loop is CASSAVERGSYEQYF.

This chain connects TRBV5-1 to TRBJ2-1; absent DNA, TCRdb's TRBD1 call cannot be checked. The CDR3 runs 12 residues. Per the germline V gene, CDR1 is SGHRS and CDR2 is YFSETQ. This CDR3 is CASFLPGNEQFF.

The rearrangement joins TRBV5-4 to TRBJ2-1; the TRBD1 assignment by TCRdb is unverifiable without DNA. Per germline, CDR1 SGHNT and CDR2 YYREEE (reference sequence). The CDR3 is 18 amino acids. The CDR3 sequence is CASSPAIFRDVSRNEQFF.

The chain couples TRBV28 to TRBJ2-7; TCRdb picks TRBD1, but there is no DNA to check that call. The CDR3 totals 14 residues. Germline V gene lookup returns CDR1 MDHEN and CDR2 SYDVKM. The CDR3: CASRPLGVPYEQYF.

The rearrangement joins TRBV14 to TRBJ2-7; TCRdb names TRBD2, which stays unverified in the absence of DNA. The CDR3 sequence is 17 residues long. The V gene's germline CDR1 is SGHDN and CDR2 FVKESK. CDR3 sequence reads: CASSLKPPGLISYEQYF.

V usage is TRBV12-3 or TRBV12-4 and J usage is TRBJ2-1; lacking DNA, the TRBD2 call made by TCRdb goes unchecked. This CDR3 spans 15 amino acids. This CDR3 reads CASSLWVAGDNEQFF.

CDR3 in amino acids: CSVPRPNTGELFF. The V gene is TRBV29-1, the J gene TRBJ2-2. The germline V gene encodes CDR1 SQVTM and CDR2 ANQGSEA. The length of the CDR3 is 13 residues.

The CDR3 protein is CASSLPLTGRNEQYF. V is TRBV28 and J is TRBJ2-7; TCRdb's D gene call, TRBD1, goes unchecked for lack of DNA. The germline V gene has CDR1 MDHEN and CDR2 SYDVKM. The CDR3 is 15 amino acids.

The chain has TRBV29-1 and TRBJ2-2; TCRdb's assignment of TRBD1 cannot be checked, as there is no DNA. This CDR3 spans 13 amino acids. Germline CDR1 SQVTM, CDR2 ANQGSEA. CDR3 protein: CSVTGTMTGELFF.

V gene TRBV7-9 combines with J gene TRBJ2-1. The length of the CDR3 is 12 residues. Germline CDR1 SEHNR, CDR2 FQNEAQ (reference sequence). CDR3 amino acids: CASRQTVDEQFF.

The V call is TRBV29-1, the J call TRBJ2-3; TCRdb outputs TRBD2, but without DNA this stays unchecked. The length of the CDR3 is 15 residues. CDR1 is SQVTM and CDR2 is ANQGSEA in the germline V gene. CDR3 in amino acids: CSVAGLRVVTDTQYF.

This sequence joins TRBV14 and TRBJ2-7; with no DNA, the TCRdb D assignment of TRBD1 cannot be verified. CDR1 and CDR2 (germline): SGHDN, FVKESK. CDR3 length: 15 residues. CDR3: CASSSETGSSYEQYF.

The V call is TRBV9, the J call TRBJ1-2; the TCRdb call, TRBD1, lacks DNA for checking. CDR3 length equals 15 residues. Germline V CDR1 and CDR2: SGDLS, YYNGEE. CDR3 loop: CASSAGQGADYGYTF. The full variable domain, completed using reference TRBV9 and TRBJ1-2, is DSGVTQTPKHLITATGQRVTLRCSPRSGDLSVYWYQQSLDQGLQFLIQYYNGEERAKGNILERFSAQQFPDLHSELNLSSLELGDSALYFCASSAGQGADYGYTFGSGTRLTVV.

Here the CDR3 reads CATVFGAEAFF. J is TRBJ1-1 and V is TRBV19. The CDR3 runs to 11 residues. Germline-derived CDR1 and CDR2 are LNHDA and SQIVND (reference sequence).

The chain recombines TRBV6-6 with TRBJ1-5. In germline, CDR1 is MNHNY, CDR2 SVGAGI (reference sequence). The CDR3 has 12 residues. CDR3 region: CASSYPAQPQHF.